This entry lists 12 T cell receptor beta chains sequenced from one sample in a study of cytotoxic CD8 clonotypes in ibrutinib-treated CLL. Using immunoSEQ multiplex PCR, the repertoire was profiled, and TCRdb retains in-frame clones only, with some absent. The sample contains 45,000 to 65,000 clones, less than 85% of which appear only once. Sample: PBMCs, taken after 24 months of ibrutinib treatment. All receptors come from a human donor with chronic lymphocytic leukemia.

The J gene is TRBJ1-1, the V gene TRBV10-1; 7 nucleotides agree with TRBD1. Germline trimming cut 3 bases from V and 10 bases from J; bases unmatched to any gene: 11. The CDR3 has 14 amino acids. Germline loops: CDR1 WNHNN, CDR2 SYGVQD (reference sequence). The CDR3 DNA sequence: TGCGCCAGCAGTGACCCGGGACAGACGCCGGGAGCTTTCTTT. Its protein is CASSDPGQTPGAFF.

This rearrangement joins TRBV28 to TRBJ1-3, with D possibly TRBD1 on 5 matching bases. Germline lookup yields CDR1 MDHEN and CDR2 SYDVKM. The CDR3 consists of 15 residues. Trimming pared 10 bases from V and 0 bases from J, leaving 16 bases between. CDR3 sequence (DNA): TGTGCCACCACCCGGACACCGGCCTCTGGAAACACCATATATTTT. Its translation: CATTRTPASGNTIYF. Filled out from reference TRBV28 and TRBJ1-3, the complete variable domain reads DVKVTQSSRYLVKRTGEKVFLECVQDMDHENMFWYRQDPGLGLRLIYFSYDVKMKEKGDIPEGYSVSREKKERFSLILESASTNQTSMYLCATTRTPASGNTIYFGEGSWLTVV.

The V and J genes are TRBV9 and TRBJ1-3; D is uncertain. Germline CDR1 is SGDLS and CDR2 is YYNGEE. V was pared by 2 bases and J by 0 bases, with 3 bases between. CDR3 length equals 13 residues. The CDR3 spells CASSVYSGNTIYF. Written as DNA, the CDR3 is TGTGCCAGCAGCGTCTACTCTGGAAACACCATATATTTT.

The V and J genes are TRBV7-2 and TRBJ2-4; 10 bases match TRBD2. This CDR3 is built from 17 residues. Looked up from germline, CDR1 is SGHTA and CDR2 is FQGNSA. With 5 bases clipped from V and 6 bases from J, the junction kept 13 bases outside the gene matches. Here the CDR3 DNA reads TGTGCCAGCAGCCCCCGGGGGCTAGCGGGAGCGGTAAACATTCAGTACTTC. Its protein product is CASSPRGLAGAVNIQYF.

J is TRBJ2-7 and V is TRBV27, with 11 bases that match TRBD2. The germline CDR1 and CDR2 sequences are MNHEY and SMNVEV (reference sequence). This CDR3 is 15 amino acids long. The trim removed 4 bases at V and 2 bases at J, leaving 4 bases unmatched. The CDR3 DNA follows: TGTGCCAGCAGTTCCCCGGGACTAGCGGCCTACGAGCAGTACTTC. Translated: CASSSPGLAAYEQYF.

This chain joins TRBV27 and TRBJ2-5; D is possibly TRBD1 (7 bases). CDR1 and CDR2 from the germline V gene are MNHEY and SMNVEV (reference sequence). The CDR3 has 14 amino acids. V gave up 6 bases and J gave up 5 bases, with 16 bases separating them. The CDR3 sequence is CASSLRGTLETQYF. The CDR3 DNA follows: TGTGCCAGCAGCCTCAGGGGGACTTTGGAGACCCAGTACTTC.

The CDR3 region has the DNA TGCGCCAGCAGCCAAGGGGTTTGGGGCCCTTACGAGCAGTACTTC. This gives the protein CASSQGVWGPYEQYF. The chain employs TRBV4-3 and TRBJ2-7; the D gene is possibly TRBD1 (5 bases). There are 15 residues in the CDR3. Trimming shortened V by 1 base and J by 4 bases, and 14 bases separated the two germline ends. Germline loops: CDR1 LGHNA, CDR2 YSLEER.

The CDR3 sequence: CASSLVVGTEAFF. The CDR3 nucleotides are TGCGCCAGCAGCTTGGTCGTGGGCACTGAAGCTTTCTTT. This chain uses TRBV5-1 with TRBJ1-1; D is unresolved. Germline V gives CDR1 SGHRS, CDR2 YFSETQ. The CDR3 consists of 13 residues. Trimming stripped 0 bases from V and 4 bases from J, with 7 bases between.

The rearrangement uses TRBV7-9 and TRBJ2-1; D is ambiguous. CDR3 length: 15 residues. The V and J ends lost 2 bases and 7 bases respectively, with 15 bases between them. Germline CDR1 and CDR2: SEHNR and FQNEAQ (reference sequence). The CDR3 DNA reads TGTGCCAGCAGCTTACCTCCCGGATACGGGAATGAGCAGTTCTTC. Its protein is CASSLPPGYGNEQFF.

The chain carries TRBV10-3 and TRBJ2-2, with 10 bases aligning to TRBD2. V shed 5 bases, J shed 4 bases, and the junction held 4 bases outside the gene matches. Germline values: CDR1 ENHRY, CDR2 SYGVKD. The CDR3 covers 15 residues. CDR3: CAISSGRDGTGELFF. The CDR3 nucleotides read TGTGCCATCAGTAGCGGGAGGGACGGCACCGGGGAGCTGTTTTTT.

V is TRBV7-3 and J is TRBJ2-3; 8 nucleotides agree with TRBD1. The germline CDR1 and CDR2 sequences are SGHTA and FQGTGA. The CDR3 is 14 amino acids. V shed 4 bases, J shed 6 bases, and the junction held 6 bases outside the gene matches. The CDR3 nucleotides are TGTGCCAGCAGCTCAACAGGGGGAGTGGATACGCAGTATTTT. Translating gives CASSSTGGVDTQYF.

This clone was detected a few times. This chain connects TRBV5-4 to TRBJ2-1, with TRBD2 matching 11 bases. Germline V CDR1 and CDR2: SGHNT, YYREEE (reference sequence). This CDR3 region has 15 residues. J was trimmed by 9 bases and V by 5 bases; bases with no gene match: 10. CDR3 protein: CASSQLAGEVGEQFF. CDR3 in DNA: TGTGCCAGCAGTCAACTAGCGGGAGAGGTCGGTGAGCAGTTCTTC.